These T cell receptor beta chains were read from a single sample in a study of cytomegalovirus exposure and HLA in healthy donors. Clones were sequenced by immunoSEQ multiplex PCR, and TCRdb holds only the in-frame ones, with some missing. Counted here are tens of thousands of clones, over 55% occurring once; the ten biggest clones make up under 8%. Source material: PBMCs. These receptors all come from a woman aged 25-40 years in good health and CMV-seronegative. CDR3s include the opening cysteine and the closing phenylalanine or tryptophan.

v_call: TRBV6-5
j_call: TRBJ1-2
cdr3_aa: CASSYYLRDSFYGYTF

v_call: TRBV7-9
j_call: TRBJ2-2
cdr3_aa: CASSSDRGRGELFF

v_call: TRBV20-1
j_call: TRBJ2-5
cdr3_aa: CSAGGGETQYF

v_call: TRBV6-5
j_call: TRBJ2-7
cdr3_aa: CASSYSLAGGYEQYF

v_call: TRBV5-1
j_call: TRBJ2-6
cdr3_aa: CASSSQFSGANVLTF

v_call: TRBV5-1
j_call: TRBJ2-3
cdr3_aa: CASSPLAGPDTQYF

v_call: TRBV4-1
j_call: TRBJ1-1
cdr3_aa: CASSQDKGAVWGLIQPAFF

v_call: TRBV29-1
j_call: TRBJ1-4
cdr3_aa: CSALGGQGKKLFF

v_call: TRBV6-1
j_call: TRBJ2-4
cdr3_aa: CASSENLLGDIQYF

v_call: TRBV2
j_call: TRBJ1-2
cdr3_aa: CASSLTGGSYGYTF

v_call: TRBV13
j_call: TRBJ2-2
cdr3_aa: CASSPPAGGELFF

v_call: TRBV7-9
j_call: TRBJ1-1
cdr3_aa: CASSFGGAFAEAFF

v_call: TRBV5-4
j_call: TRBJ1-2
cdr3_aa: CASSPDRGGYGYTF

v_call: TRBV2
j_call: TRBJ1-3
cdr3_aa: CASSEGLSSGNTIYF

v_call: TRBV19
j_call: TRBJ1-1
cdr3_aa: CASSIHAAAGALGTEAFF

v_call: TRBV6-1
j_call: TRBJ2-1
cdr3_aa: CASRAVGQYPNEQFF

v_call: TRBV9
j_call: TRBJ1-6
cdr3_aa: CASSDRPNSPLHF

v_call: TRBV28
j_call: TRBJ1-4
cdr3_aa: CASRSTRTGLRLFF

v_call: TRBV30
j_call: TRBJ2-1
cdr3_aa: CAWTSGRRNEQFF

v_call: TRBV10-1
j_call: TRBJ1-1
cdr3_aa: CASSTRDTEAFF

v_call: TRBV18
j_call: TRBJ2-2
cdr3_aa: CASSPADRVRTGELFF

v_call: TRBV2
j_call: TRBJ1-1
cdr3_aa: CASSENFAGQGVTEAFF

v_call: TRBV30
j_call: -
cdr3_aa: CAWSQSYEQYF

v_call: TRBV29-1
j_call: TRBJ2-3
cdr3_aa: CSVEERGRTQYF

v_call: TRBV5-1
j_call: TRBJ2-3
cdr3_aa: CASRPLAGGPGTQYF

v_call: TRBV28
j_call: TRBJ1-1
cdr3_aa: CASSLLGVSTEAFF

v_call: TRBV19
j_call: TRBJ2-5
cdr3_aa: CASSIIAGGSSSQTQYF

v_call: TRBV19
j_call: TRBJ2-1
cdr3_aa: CASSAYRDSYNEQFF

v_call: TRBV7-6
j_call: TRBJ2-7
cdr3_aa: CASSLAPGTGRTGREQYF

v_call: TRBV27
j_call: TRBJ2-7
cdr3_aa: CASSLDSGVGGRVFGEQYF

v_call: TRBV29-1
j_call: TRBJ2-1
cdr3_aa: CSVDDSFF

v_call: TRBV28
j_call: TRBJ2-1
cdr3_aa: CASSLPGQGIDEQFF

v_call: TRBV25-1
j_call: TRBJ1-2
cdr3_aa: CASSDPGAASNYGYTF

v_call: TRBV2
j_call: TRBJ1-2
cdr3_aa: CASSSPQGRNYGYTF

v_call: TRBV5-1
j_call: TRBJ1-2
cdr3_aa: CASRQGGYGYTF

v_call: TRBV4-1
j_call: TRBJ1-2
cdr3_aa: CASSQKSGYGYTF

v_call: TRBV18
j_call: TRBJ1-1
cdr3_aa: CASFETGLDTEAFF

v_call: TRBV23-1
j_call: TRBJ1-1
cdr3_aa: CASTRSTNQPPAFF

v_call: TRBV7-8
j_call: TRBJ1-6
cdr3_aa: CASSVDRIGNSPLHF

v_call: TRBV2
j_call: TRBJ1-3
cdr3_aa: CASSGRLYTIYF

v_call: TRBV10-3
j_call: TRBJ2-5
cdr3_aa: CAIKGQGFEETQYF

v_call: TRBV2
j_call: TRBJ1-5
cdr3_aa: CASSEGGNQPQHF

v_call: TRBV7-9
j_call: TRBJ1-6
cdr3_aa: CASSLGGLGDSPLHF

v_call: TRBV5-4
j_call: TRBJ1-1
cdr3_aa: CASSVNGPRGTEAFF